A single T cell receptor beta chain is shown here with its context. The antigen it recognizes is unknown. Per-base qualities were not stored, and no clone one base away is much larger. The sample comes from a study of cytotoxic CD8 clonotypes in ibrutinib-treated CLL (dated by TCRdb to the early 2020s). Context from the whole study: The cohort included roughly 15 treatment-naive and about a dozen relapsed/refractory patients; 17 to 18 were IGHV unmutated. Longitudinal samples were obtainable from about 30% of the 86 participants in the trial. The response samples were drawn at a median of approximately 12 months into treatment, with a range of roughly 6 to 36 months. Every remission and progressive disease sample was obtained while ibrutinib was still being received by the patients. Cryopreserved peripheral blood mononuclear cells were obtained before treatment, at response, and at either sustained remission or disease progression. Partial responses were observed in roughly 24 patients and complete responses in 2; after a median follow-up of around 68 months, remission was maintained in approximately 15 patients and progression was observed in approximately twelve. An average of about 260,000 productive templates and 80,000 to 100,000 productive rearrangements was obtained per sample.

Overall results and qualifications from the work: Baseline clonality was found to be higher than that of age-matched healthy donors and was strongly correlated with circulating CD8+ T-cell counts. Clonality rose at ibrutinib response, remained stable during sustained remission, and dropped back toward baseline at progression. Sampling times were not matched between patients in sustained remission and patients whose disease was progressing, and lymph node repertoires were not examined. Public clonotypes were rare and either shrank or stayed stable during treatment, and the rise in clonality at ibrutinib response reflected expansion of private clonotypes.

On a MiSeq, deep resolution sequencing aimed for a depth between 1 in 1 million and 1 in 200,000 T cells, with each clonotype covered about 9.9x on average. The immunoSEQ hsTCRB Kit was used to generate the TCR beta libraries. Concerning the study's data processing: ImmunoSEQ Data Assistant and ImmunoSEQ Analyzer were used for data analysis, and V, D and J genes were assigned according to IMGT definitions. Clonality, with values ranging from 0 to 1, was calculated as one minus the normalized Shannon entropy of productive rearrangement frequencies. Only overrepresented clonotypes making up at least 0.05% of the repertoire of each patient were included in the public clonotype analysis. Repertoires from about a dozen age-matched healthy donors in immuneACCESS were used as clonality controls. This is the immuneACCESS table as TCRdb keeps it, with only in-frame sequences that have V and J called. A part of the clones is gone; compared with another copy, unresolved V genes explain less than half, and the rest is unexplained. V, J and clone size derive from that table, while D and trimming were established from the DNA sequence. Counted in this sample were nearly 100,000 clones; 78% of them appeared once. The top ten constitute 25% to 40% of the sample.

Trimming leaves V shorter by 7 bases and J shorter by 9 bases, with the junction holding 8 bases beyond the gene matches. The CDR3, cysteine through phenylalanine, is 13 amino acids long. Only CDR3 DNA is held: 39 bases, read in frame from base 1. The CDR1 and CDR2 encoded by the germline V gene are MNHEY and SVGAGI. Sample time point, as interpreted from the label and publication: about eleven months on ibrutinib. For TCR beta library preparation, roughly 2 micrograms of genomic DNA was extracted from cryopreserved PBMCs. Longitudinal blood samples from CLL patients on ibrutinib monotherapy underwent high-throughput TCR beta sequencing. The patients took part in an open-label, single-center phase 2 trial of ibrutinib monotherapy.

This receptor was taken from a human donor with chronic lymphocytic leukemia. Recombination connected TRBV6-5 to TRBJ2-1, with 8 bases aligning to TRBD2. The material sequenced was PBMCs, taken after 12 months of ibrutinib treatment. CDR3 sequence: CASNSGGATEQFF. The nucleotide sequence reads as follows: TGTGCCAGCAATTCGGGGGGGGCGACTGAGCAGTTCTTC.